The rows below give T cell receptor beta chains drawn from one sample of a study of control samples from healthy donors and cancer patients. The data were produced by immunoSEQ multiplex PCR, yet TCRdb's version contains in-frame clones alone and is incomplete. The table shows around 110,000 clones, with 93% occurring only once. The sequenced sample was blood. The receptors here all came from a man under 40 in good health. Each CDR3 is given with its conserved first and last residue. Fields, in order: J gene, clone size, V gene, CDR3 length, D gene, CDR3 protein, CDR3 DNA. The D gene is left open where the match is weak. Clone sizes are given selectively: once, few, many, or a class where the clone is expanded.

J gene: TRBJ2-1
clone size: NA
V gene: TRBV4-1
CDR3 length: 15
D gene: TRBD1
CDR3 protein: CASSQGGQKRKEQFF
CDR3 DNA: TGCGCCAGCAGCCAAGGGGGACAGAAAAGAAAGGAGCAGTTCTTC

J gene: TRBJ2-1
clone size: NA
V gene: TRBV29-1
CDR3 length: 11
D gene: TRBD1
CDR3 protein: CSGDSHNVQFF
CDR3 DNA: TGCAGCGGGGACAGCCACAATGTGCAGTTCTTC

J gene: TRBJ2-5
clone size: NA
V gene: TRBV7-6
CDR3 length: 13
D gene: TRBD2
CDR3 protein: CASNTPAGGTQYF
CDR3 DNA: TGTGCCAGCAACACTCCAGCGGGGGGGACCCAGTACTTC

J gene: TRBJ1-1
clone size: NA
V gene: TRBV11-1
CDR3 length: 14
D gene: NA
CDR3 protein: CASSHHGGDTEAFF
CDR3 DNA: TGTGCCAGCAGCCACCACGGGGGGGACACTGAAGCTTTCTTT

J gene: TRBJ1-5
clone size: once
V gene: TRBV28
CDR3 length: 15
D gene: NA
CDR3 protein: CASTQEGGSNQPQHF
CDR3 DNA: TGTGCCAGCACCCAGGAGGGAGGGAGCAATCAGCCCCAGCATTTT

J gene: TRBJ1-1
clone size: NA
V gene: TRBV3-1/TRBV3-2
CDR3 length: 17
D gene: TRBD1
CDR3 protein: CASSRDRPASGNTEAFF
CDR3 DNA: TGTGCCAGCAGCCGGGACAGGCCCGCATCCGGGAACACTGAAGCTTTCTTT

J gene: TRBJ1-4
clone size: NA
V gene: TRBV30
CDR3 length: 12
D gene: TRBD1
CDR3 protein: CAWNRGPEKLFF
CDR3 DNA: TGTGCCTGGAACAGGGGGCCTGAAAAACTGTTTTTT

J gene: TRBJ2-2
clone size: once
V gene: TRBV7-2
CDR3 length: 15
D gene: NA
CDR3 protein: CASSFLGRRTGELFF
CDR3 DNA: TGTGCCAGCAGCTTCCTGGGGAGACGGACCGGGGAGCTGTTTTTT

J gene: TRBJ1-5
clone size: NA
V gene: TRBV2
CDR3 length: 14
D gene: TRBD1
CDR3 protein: CASRSRTGMTPQHF
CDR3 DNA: TGTGCCAGCAGATCCAGGACAGGAATGACGCCCCAGCATTTT

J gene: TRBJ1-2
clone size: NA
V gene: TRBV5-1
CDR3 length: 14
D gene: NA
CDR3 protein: CASSFASGAGGYTF
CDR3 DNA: TGCGCCAGCAGCTTCGCCTCAGGCGCGGGAGGCTACACCTTC

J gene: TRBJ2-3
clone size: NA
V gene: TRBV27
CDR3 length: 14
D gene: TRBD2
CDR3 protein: CASSRTRGADTQYF
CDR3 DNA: TGTGCCAGCAGCAGGACTAGGGGAGCAGATACGCAGTATTTT

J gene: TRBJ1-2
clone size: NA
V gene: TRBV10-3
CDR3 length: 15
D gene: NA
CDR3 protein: CAISERRTVSYGYTF
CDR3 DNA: TGTGCCATCAGCGAACGGAGGACAGTCAGCTATGGCTACACCTTC

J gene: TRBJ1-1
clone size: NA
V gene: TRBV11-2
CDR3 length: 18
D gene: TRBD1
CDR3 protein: CASSLASWGTGVFLEAFF
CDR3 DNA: TGTGCCAGCAGCTTAGCCAGCTGGGGGACAGGGGTATTTCTTGAAGCTTTCTTT

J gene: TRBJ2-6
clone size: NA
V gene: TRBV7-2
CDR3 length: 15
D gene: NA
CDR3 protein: CASSLGGTGANVLTF
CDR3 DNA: TGTGCCAGCAGCTTAGGGGGAACTGGGGCCAACGTCCTGACTTTC

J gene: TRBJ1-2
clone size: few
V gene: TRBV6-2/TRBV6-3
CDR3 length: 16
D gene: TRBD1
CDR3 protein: CASSRQGGRTNYGYTF
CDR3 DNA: TGTGCCAGCAGCCGACAGGGGGGACGAACTAACTATGGCTACACCTTC

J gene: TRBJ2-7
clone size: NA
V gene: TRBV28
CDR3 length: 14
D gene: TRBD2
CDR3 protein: CRIGGGSSGYEQYF
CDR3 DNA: TGTCGAATCGGGGGGGGATCCTCGGGCTACGAGCAGTACTTC

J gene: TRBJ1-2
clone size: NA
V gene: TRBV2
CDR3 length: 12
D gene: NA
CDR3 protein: CASSGDDDRYTF
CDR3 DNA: TGTGCCAGCAGTGGTGACGATGATCGCTACACCTTC

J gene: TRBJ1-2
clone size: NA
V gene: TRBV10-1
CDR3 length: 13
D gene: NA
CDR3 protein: CASSESGAHGYTF
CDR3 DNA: TGCGCCAGCAGTGAGTCAGGGGCGCATGGCTACACCTTC

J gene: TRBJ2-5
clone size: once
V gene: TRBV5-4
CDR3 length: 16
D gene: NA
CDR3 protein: CASSLDAGAGEMNQYF
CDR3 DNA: TGTGCCAGCAGCTTGGACGCAGGGGCTGGCGAGATGAACCAGTACTTC

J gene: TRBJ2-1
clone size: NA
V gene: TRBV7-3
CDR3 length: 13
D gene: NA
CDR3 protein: CASSWDFTDEQFF
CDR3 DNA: TGTGCCAGCAGCTGGGACTTTACGGATGAGCAGTTCTTC

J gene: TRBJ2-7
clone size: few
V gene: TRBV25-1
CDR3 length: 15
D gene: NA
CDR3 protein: CASGNNQGTSYEQYF
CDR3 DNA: TGTGCCAGCGGAAACAACCAGGGAACTTCCTACGAGCAGTACTTC

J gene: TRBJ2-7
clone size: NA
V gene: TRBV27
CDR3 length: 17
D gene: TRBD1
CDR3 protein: CASSPSGGDRGSYEQYF
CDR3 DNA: TGTGCCAGCAGCCCGTCGGGGGGGGACAGGGGATCCTACGAGCAGTACTTC

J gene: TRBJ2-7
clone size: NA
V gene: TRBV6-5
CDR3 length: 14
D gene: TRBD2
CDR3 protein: CASSRTSGAYEQYF
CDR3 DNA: TGTGCCAGCAGCCGGACTAGCGGGGCGTACGAGCAGTACTTC

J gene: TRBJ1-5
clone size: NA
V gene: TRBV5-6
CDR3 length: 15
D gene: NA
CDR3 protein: CASSQRMGFGQPQHF
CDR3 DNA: TGTGCCAGCAGCCAAAGGATGGGGTTCGGTCAGCCCCAGCATTTT

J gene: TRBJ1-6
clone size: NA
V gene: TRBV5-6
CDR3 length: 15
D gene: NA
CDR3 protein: CASSLAQENNSPLHF
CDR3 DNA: TGTGCCAGCAGCTTGGCGCAGGAGAATAATTCACCCCTCCACTTT

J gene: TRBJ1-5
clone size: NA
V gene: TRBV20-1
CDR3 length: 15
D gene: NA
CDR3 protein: CSASMEGLSNQPQHF
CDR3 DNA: TGCAGTGCTAGTATGGAGGGGTTAAGCAATCAGCCCCAGCATTTT

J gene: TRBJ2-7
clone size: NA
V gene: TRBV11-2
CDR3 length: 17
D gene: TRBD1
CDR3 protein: CASSPPNVGQALYEQYF
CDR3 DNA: TGTGCCAGCAGCCCACCCAATGTAGGACAGGCCCTCTACGAGCAGTACTTC

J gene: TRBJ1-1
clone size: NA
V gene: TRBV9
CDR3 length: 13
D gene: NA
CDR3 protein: CASSVGGFTEAFF
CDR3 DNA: TGTGCCAGCAGCGTAGGAGGATTCACTGAAGCTTTCTTT

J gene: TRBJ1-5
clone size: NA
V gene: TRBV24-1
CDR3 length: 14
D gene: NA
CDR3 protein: CATSDLTSNQPQHF
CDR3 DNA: TGTGCCACCAGTGACCTGACCAGCAATCAGCCCCAGCATTTT

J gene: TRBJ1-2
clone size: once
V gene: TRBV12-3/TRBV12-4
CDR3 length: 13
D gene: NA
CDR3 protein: CASSTPGRHGYTF
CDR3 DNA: TGTGCCAGCAGCACCCCAGGGCGGCATGGCTACACCTTC

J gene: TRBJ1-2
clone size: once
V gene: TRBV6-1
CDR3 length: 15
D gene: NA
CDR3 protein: CASSESLVVDYGYTF
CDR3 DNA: TGTGCCAGCAGTGAGTCACTGGTGGTTGACTATGGCTACACCTTC

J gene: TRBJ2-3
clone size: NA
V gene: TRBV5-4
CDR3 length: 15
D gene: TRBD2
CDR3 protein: CASSPGTSPADTQYF
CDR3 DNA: TGTGCCAGCAGCCCCGGGACTAGCCCGGCAGATACGCAGTATTTT

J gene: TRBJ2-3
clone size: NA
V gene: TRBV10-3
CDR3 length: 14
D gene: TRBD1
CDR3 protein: CAIREQGAADTQYF
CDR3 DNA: TGTGCCATCAGAGAACAGGGGGCTGCAGATACGCAGTATTTT

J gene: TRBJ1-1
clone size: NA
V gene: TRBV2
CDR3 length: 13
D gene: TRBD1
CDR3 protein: CASSVTRGTEAFF
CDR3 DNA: TGTGCCAGCAGTGTTACCAGGGGGACTGAAGCTTTCTTT

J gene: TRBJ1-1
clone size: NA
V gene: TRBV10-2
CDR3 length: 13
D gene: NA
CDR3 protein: CASSEWGRLQAFF
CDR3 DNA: TGCGCCAGCAGTGAGTGGGGGCGTCTCCAAGCTTTCTTT

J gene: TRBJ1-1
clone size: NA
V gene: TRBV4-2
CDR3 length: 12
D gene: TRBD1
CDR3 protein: CASTTGGTEAFF
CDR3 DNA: TGTGCCAGCACCACAGGGGGGACTGAAGCTTTCTTT

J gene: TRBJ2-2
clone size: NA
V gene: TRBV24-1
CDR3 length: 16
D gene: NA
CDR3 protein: CATGSAVTGLSGELFF
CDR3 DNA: TGTGCCACCGGGAGTGCCGTGACAGGATTGAGCGGGGAGCTGTTTTTT

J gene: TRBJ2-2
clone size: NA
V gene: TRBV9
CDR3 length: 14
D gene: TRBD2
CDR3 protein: CATGRGGATGELFF
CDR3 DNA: TGTGCCACCGGCCGGGGGGGGGCCACCGGGGAGCTGTTTTTT

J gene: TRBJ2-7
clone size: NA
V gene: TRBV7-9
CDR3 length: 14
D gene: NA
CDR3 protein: CASSDGTALYEQYF
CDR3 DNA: TGTGCCAGCAGCGACGGGACTGCGCTCTACGAGCAGTACTTC

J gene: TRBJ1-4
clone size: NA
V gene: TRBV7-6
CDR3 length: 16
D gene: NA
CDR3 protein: CASSHTTAGTNEKLFF
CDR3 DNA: TGTGCCAGCAGCCACACTACCGCGGGCACTAATGAAAAACTGTTTTTT

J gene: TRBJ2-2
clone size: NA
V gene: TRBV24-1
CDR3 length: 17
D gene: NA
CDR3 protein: CATSVPLGRGGTGELFF
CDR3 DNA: TGTGCCACCAGTGTTCCCCTGGGGCGGGGCGGCACCGGGGAGCTGTTTTTT

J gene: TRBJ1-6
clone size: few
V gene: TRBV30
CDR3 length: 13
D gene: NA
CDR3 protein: CAGYRDYNSPLHF
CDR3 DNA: TGTGCCGGGTACAGGGACTATAATTCACCCCTCCACTTT

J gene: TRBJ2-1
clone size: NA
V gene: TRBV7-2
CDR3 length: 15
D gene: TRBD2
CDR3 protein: CASSPLAGGRSEQFF
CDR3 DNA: TGTGCCAGCAGCCCCTTAGCGGGGGGGCGCAGTGAGCAGTTCTTC

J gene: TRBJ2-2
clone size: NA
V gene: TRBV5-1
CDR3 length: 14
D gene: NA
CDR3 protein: CASEDNRNTGELFF
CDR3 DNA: TGCGCCAGCGAGGACAACCGGAACACCGGGGAGCTGTTTTTT

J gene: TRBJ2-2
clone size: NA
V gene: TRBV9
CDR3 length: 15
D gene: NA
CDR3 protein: CASSEGSPLLGELFF
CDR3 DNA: TGTGCCAGCAGCGAGGGGTCCCCTCTCCTCGGGGAGCTGTTTTTT

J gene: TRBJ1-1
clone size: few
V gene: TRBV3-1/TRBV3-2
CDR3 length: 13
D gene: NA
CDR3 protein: CASSLTPNTEAFF
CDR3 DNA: TGTGCCAGCAGCCTAACACCGAACACTGAAGCTTTCTTT

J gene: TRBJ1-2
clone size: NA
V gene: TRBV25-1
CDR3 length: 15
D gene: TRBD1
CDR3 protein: CASSKDRDGSYGYTF
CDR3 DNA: TGTGCCAGCAGTAAAGACAGGGACGGGTCCTATGGCTACACCTTC

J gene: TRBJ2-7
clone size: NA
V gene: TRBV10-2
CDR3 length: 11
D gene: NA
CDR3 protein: CASSGTYEQYF
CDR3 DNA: TGCGCCAGCAGTGGGACCTACGAGCAGTACTTC

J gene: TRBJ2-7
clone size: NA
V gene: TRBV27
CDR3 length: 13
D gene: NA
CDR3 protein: CASSLDFTYEQYF
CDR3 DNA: TGTGCCAGCAGTTTAGACTTTACCTACGAGCAGTACTTC

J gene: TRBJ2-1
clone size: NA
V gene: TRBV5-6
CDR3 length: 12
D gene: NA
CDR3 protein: CASSRPLDEQFF
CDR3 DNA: TGTGCCAGCAGCCGCCCACTCGATGAGCAGTTCTTC

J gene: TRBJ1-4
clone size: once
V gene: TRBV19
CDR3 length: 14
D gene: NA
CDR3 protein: CASSPSLGGEKLFF
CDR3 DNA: TGTGCCAGTTCCCCTAGTCTCGGGGGGGAAAAACTGTTTTTT

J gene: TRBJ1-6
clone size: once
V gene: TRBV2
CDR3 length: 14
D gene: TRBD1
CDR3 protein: CASKATGGNSPLHF
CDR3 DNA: TGTGCCAGCAAGGCGACAGGGGGTAATTCACCCCTCCACTTT

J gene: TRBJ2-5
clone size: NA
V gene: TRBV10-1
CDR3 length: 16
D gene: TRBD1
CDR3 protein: CASSDVEGGHQETQYF
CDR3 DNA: TGCGCCAGCAGTGATGTGGAAGGGGGCCATCAAGAGACCCAGTACTTC

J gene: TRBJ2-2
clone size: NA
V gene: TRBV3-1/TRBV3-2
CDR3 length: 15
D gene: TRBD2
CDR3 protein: CASSHGLAGGRELFF
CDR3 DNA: TGTGCCAGCAGCCATGGACTAGCGGGGGGTCGGGAGCTGTTTTTT

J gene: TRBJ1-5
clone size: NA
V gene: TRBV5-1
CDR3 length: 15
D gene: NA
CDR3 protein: CASSLEPGLRQPQHF
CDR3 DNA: TGCGCCAGCAGCTTGGAACCCGGGTTAAGGCAGCCCCAGCATTTT